Listed below are T cell receptor beta chains from one sample, sequenced in a study of T cells in tumors after PD-1 blockade. Using immunoSEQ multiplex PCR, the repertoire was profiled, and TCRdb retains in-frame clones only, with some absent. Counted here are thousands of clones, 62% occurring once; the ten biggest clones make up 10% to 15%. The material was tumor tissue, obtained after anti-PD-1 treatment. The origin of the receptors is a human donor with basal cell carcinoma. Each CDR3 is given with its conserved first and last residue. A D gene is named only where the DNA matches it firmly. Expanded clones get a size class; other rows say once, few or many, or leave the size out.

D: -; J: TRBJ2-7; V: TRBV28; size: -; CDR3: CASSFFYEQYF; DNA: TGTGCCAGCAGTTTTTTTTACGAGCAGTACTTC
D: -; J: TRBJ1-2; V: TRBV19; size: -; CDR3: CASSNSGRRYTF; DNA: TGTGCCAGTAGTAACTCAGGCAGGCGCTACACCTTC
D: TRBD2; J: TRBJ2-3; V: TRBV7-7; size: medium-sized; CDR3: CASSLQPSGGQADTQYF; DNA: TGTGCTAGCAGCTTACAGCCTAGCGGGGGTCAGGCAGATACGCAGTATTTT
D: -; J: TRBJ2-3; V: TRBV12-5; size: -; CDR3: CASGKGQPSTDTQYF; DNA: TGTGCTAGTGGCAAAGGACAGCCCTCAACAGATACGCAGTATTTT
D: -; J: TRBJ1-3; V: TRBV5-6; size: -; CDR3: CASSLAGPGNTIYF; DNA: TGTGCCAGCAGCTTGGCAGGGCCCGGAAACACCATATATTTT
D: TRBD2; J: TRBJ2-5; V: TRBV5-1; size: -; CDR3: CASSLSSGEWETQYF; DNA: TGCGCCAGCAGCTTGAGTAGCGGGGAGTGGGAGACCCAGTACTTC
D: TRBD1; J: TRBJ1-6; V: TRBV6-5; size: few; CDR3: CASLKGGQNSPLHF; DNA: TGTGCCAGTCTGAAAGGGGGACAGAATTCACCCCTCCACTTT
D: TRBD1; J: TRBJ1-2; V: TRBV6-5; size: -; CDR3: CASSRTGGDYGYTF; DNA: TGTGCCAGCAGTAGGACAGGGGGCGACTATGGCTACACCTTC
D: -; J: TRBJ2-7; V: TRBV10-3; size: -; CDR3: CAISVRGANEQYF; DNA: TGTGCCATCAGTGTACGGGGGGCCAACGAGCAGTACTTC
D: TRBD1; J: TRBJ2-5; V: TRBV3-1/TRBV3-2; size: -; CDR3: CASSQTGGGRETQYF; DNA: TGTGCCAGCAGCCAGACAGGGGGCGGCCGGGAGACCCAGTACTTC
D: TRBD1; J: TRBJ1-6; V: TRBV2; size: -; CDR3: CASSGTGTGGVSSNSPLHF; DNA: TGTGCCAGCAGTGGCACCGGGACAGGGGGCGTTAGTAGTAATTCACCCCTCCACTTT
D: -; J: TRBJ2-2; V: TRBV5-1; size: few; CDR3: CASSFGGNTGELFF; DNA: TGCGCCAGCAGCTTTGGAGGGAACACCGGGGAGCTGTTTTTT
D: -; J: TRBJ2-2; V: TRBV12-3/TRBV12-4; size: few; CDR3: CASREQYTGELFF; DNA: TGTGCCAGCAGGGAACAGTACACCGGGGAGCTGTTTTTT
D: -; J: TRBJ1-2; V: TRBV28; size: -; CDR3: CASSLRVAYGYTF; DNA: TGTGCCAGCAGTTTGAGGGTGGCCTATGGCTACACCTTC
D: TRBD2; J: TRBJ2-1; V: TRBV11-3; size: once; CDR3: CASSPGGTSYNEQFF; DNA: TGTGCCAGCAGCCCGGGGGGTACCTCCTACAATGAGCAGTTCTTC
D: -; J: TRBJ1-1; V: TRBV6-4; size: -; CDR3: CASSERRGAEAFF; DNA: TGTGCCAGCAGTGAAAGGAGGGGGGCGGAAGCTTTCTTT
D: TRBD1; J: TRBJ1-5; V: TRBV18; size: -; CDR3: CASSPDRGDGNQPQHF; DNA: TGTGCCAGCTCACCGGACAGGGGAGATGGCAATCAGCCCCAGCATTTT
D: -; J: TRBJ1-1; V: TRBV20-1; size: -; CDR3: CSARDGGKAFF; DNA: TGCAGTGCTAGAGACGGGGGTAAAGCTTTCTTT
D: -; J: TRBJ1-2; V: TRBV5-1; size: -; CDR3: CASSSGGRAYGYTF; DNA: TGCGCCAGCAGCTCCGGAGGGAGGGCCTATGGCTACACCTTC
D: TRBD1; J: TRBJ1-3; V: TRBV7-9; size: -; CDR3: CASQTGPGNTIYF; DNA: TGTGCCAGCCAGACAGGGCCCGGAAACACCATATATTTT
D: -; J: TRBJ2-7; V: TRBV5-6; size: -; CDR3: CASSLGDKQHF; DNA: TGTGCCAGCAGCTTGGGGGACAAGCAGCACTTC
D: -; J: TRBJ1-5; V: TRBV19; size: -; CDR3: CASSPPIGKQTYQPQHF; DNA: TGTGCCAGTAGCCCCCCAATTGGTAAACAGACGTATCAGCCCCAGCATTTT
D: -; J: TRBJ1-2; V: TRBV30; size: large; CDR3: CAWKKPGHGYTF; DNA: TGTGCCTGGAAAAAGCCAGGACATGGCTACACCTTC
D: TRBD1; J: TRBJ2-7; V: TRBV18; size: -; CDR3: CASSPGTGAYEQYF; DNA: TGTGCCAGCTCACCAGGGACAGGGGCCTACGAGCAGTACTTC
D: -; J: TRBJ1-4; V: TRBV5-1; size: -; CDR3: CASSPLQGEKLFF; DNA: TGCGCCAGCAGCCCTCTCCAGGGTGAAAAACTGTTTTTT
D: -; J: TRBJ2-3; V: TRBV6-6; size: medium-sized; CDR3: CATGLGRSADTQYF; DNA: TGTGCCACCGGATTGGGGAGGAGCGCAGATACGCAGTATTTT
D: -; J: TRBJ2-7; V: TRBV7-2; size: -; CDR3: CASSLDPAYEQYF; DNA: TGTGCCAGCAGCTTAGATCCGGCCTACGAGCAGTACTTC